The sequence of this T cell receptor (beta chain) was determined in a study of preoperative IRX-2 immunotherapy in early breast cancer. The treatment is: preoperative locoregional IRX-2 cytokine immunotherapy. Method: immunoSEQ multiplex PCR; TCRdb's copy keeps in-frame clones and lacks some. This sample has under 4,500 clones; around 79% occur once, and the top ten carry approximately 15%. This CDR3 is built from 15 residues. V lost 5 bases and J lost 0, with 14 bases in between. Per the germline V gene, CDR1 is LNHDA and CDR2 is SQIVND (reference sequence). The sequencing here drew on tumor tissue, taken after IRX-2 immunotherapy. The receptor's source is a human donor with breast cancer. The chain uses TRBV19 and TRBJ2-7; D is perhaps TRBD2 (6 bases). This CDR3 is CASSPSGESSYEQYF. As DNA, the CDR3 is TGTGCCAGTAGTCCCTCGGGGGAAAGCTCCTACGAGCAGTACTTC.